This T cell receptor (beta chain) is from a study of T cells in Graves' hyperthyroidism and ophthalmopathy. Regions amplified from RNA transcripts were the TCR beta CDR3 regions. TCR CDR3 regions were first amplified by RT-PCR with HTBI primers. MiXCR was run by TCRdb on the multiplex PCR reads, yielding one entry per CDR3 protein. The data contain 250,000 to 300,000 distinct CDR3 sequences, roughly 15% of them seen just once; the ten biggest clones take up around 8%. The sample holds many counts of this clonotype. Antigen: not known. General observations from the study: Ophthalmopathy cases were set apart from stable hyperthyroidism by a 13 V-J model.

V dropped 2 bases and J dropped 1; count of bases not matched to a gene: 8. Germline V gene data show CDR1 as MNHNS and CDR2 as SASEGT. This CDR3 has 18 amino acids. Newly diagnosed hyperthyroidism, duration under 2 months, in patients aged 18 to 65. Orbital computed tomography and thyroid ultrasound, together with serum TRAb and thyroxine and clinical symptoms, were used for diagnoses. PBMCs were collected from a roughly 10 ml volume of fresh peripheral blood. Sequenced input: blood. The chain joins TRBV6-1 to TRBJ1-1; TRBD1 matches 12 bases. The receptor's source is a woman aged 40 to 49 with Graves' hyperthyroidism. CDR3 protein: CASSEFPGQGARNTEAFF. CDR3 DNA: TGTGCCAGCAGTGAATTTCCGGGACAGGGGGCGCGGAACACTGAAGCTTTCTTT.